Reported below is one TCR beta chain. TCRdb keeps only in-frame clones here, not all; method: immunoSEQ multiplex PCR. The table includes about 39,000 clones, about 90% detected once. CDR1 is SGHDN, CDR2 FVKESK, per germline. The V gene lost 0 bases and the J gene lost 4 bases, with 6 bases spanning the gap. This CDR3 has 13 amino acids. The sample originates from a study of monozygotic twins with cystic fibrosis. The chain couples TRBV14 to TRBJ1-2; unclear D gene. The TCR originated in a boy between 2 and 15 years old with cystic fibrosis. Sequenced material: blood. CDR3 sequence reads: CASSQESFYGYTF. The DNA for the CDR3 is TGTGCCAGCAGCCAAGAGAGTTTCTATGGCTACACCTTC.